This entry is about one T cell receptor (beta chain). The specificity of this receptor is unknown. Base quality data are lacking; no much larger clone is found one base away. The library relied on the immunoSEQ multiplex PCR assay. For the multiplex PCR, a mixture combining 60 forward primers for TCR Vbeta segments and 13 reverse primers for TCR Jbeta segments was used. A multiplex PCR assay on genomic DNA amplified the CDR3 region of rearranged TCR beta genes. The amplified TCR beta libraries were sequenced on the Illumina HiSeq System as 87-base-pair reads. The authors' pipeline ran thus. Across the 670 or so repertoires, a later analysis counted 80 million or so unique TCR beta chains, 9.5 million to 12 million of which were shared by at least two donors. To remove PCR and sequencing errors, raw reads were error-corrected and collapsed into unique sequences using a nearest-neighbor algorithm that merged closely related sequences. To assign V, D and J gene segments, CDR3 sequences were aligned to IMGT reference sequences. Each retained sequence needed at least a six-nucleotide match to both a V gene segment and a J gene segment. Rearrangements were classified as productive when the CDR3 lacked stop codons and remained in frame with V and J, and all other rearrangements were classified as non-productive. CDR3 was defined by IMGT convention, running from the second conserved V-encoded cysteine to the conserved J-encoded phenylalanine. The earlier analysis of some 550 of the donors excluded any sequence lacking an unambiguous match to a single V gene segment. An earlier analysis of almost 600 of the donors classified V segments as functional when productive rearrangements were above 56.7% and as segregating when the standard deviation between donors was above 5%. A statistical classification framework was built to diagnose cytomegalovirus status from the catalog of TCR beta chain sequences. A later analysis assigned V and J genes by comparing TCR nucleotide sequences with IMGT/GENE-DB human TR gene sequences. A later analysis assigned CDR3 sequences and most-parsimonious VDJ recombination scenarios with the TCRdist pipeline. A later analysis defined each TCR beta chain by its CDR3 amino acid sequence plus V-gene family, and excluded reads lacking a unique V-gene family. To address suspected cross-contamination and a sequencing artifact, a later analysis removed over 500 highly shared, low-generation-probability nucleotide sequences. A later analysis calculated a clonal expansion index for each public chain from normalized within-repertoire ranks of inferred template counts. A later analysis computed generation probabilities with a VDJ recombination model fitted to out-of-frame rearrangements, and checked the results against IGoR. Hypergeometric tests were used in a later analysis to score TCR-TCR, TCR-HLA and TCR-CMV co-occurrence, with a repertoire-size bias correction applied to the TCR pairs. In a later analysis, false discovery rates were estimated by permuting HLA or CMV assignments 20 times. In a later analysis, co-occurring TCRs were grouped with DBSCAN, and TCRdist sequence similarity was added when clustering was performed within HLA-allele-positive subsets. Co-occurrence clustering excluded repertoires with fewer than 30,000 or more than 120,000 public chains, plus five with anomalous nucleotide sharing. The clones in this table, taken by TCRdb from immuneACCESS, are in-frame only. Not every clone is retained; where verified, under half of the shortfall comes from an unresolved V gene, and the cause of the rest is unknown. V and J calls and clone size are as listed in that table; D and trimming were resolved from the DNA. This sample comprises under 75,000 clones, around 69% of them detected only once. The ten most abundant clones make up roughly 11% of the sample.

This sample stems from a study of cytomegalovirus exposure and HLA in healthy donors (dated by TCRdb to the late 2010s). Study-wide context: An earlier analysis of some 620 of the donors reported over 250 Gb of sequence data and around 120 million unique TCR beta sequences obtained from roughly 170 million T cells. About 280 gigabases of sequencing data and approximately 84 million unique TCR sequences were included in an early release covering under 650 HLA-typed donors. Of the roughly 390 genotyped donors, roughly 80% fell in the genetic ancestry cluster associated with self-reported Caucasian donors. The study was designed to test whether signatures of past pathogen exposure could be identified by cataloging public T cell receptors. Using immunosequencing, the study profiled T cell repertoires from around 670 subjects and related those repertoires to cytomegalovirus serostatus. Besides the first cohort of more than 650 subjects, a separate validation cohort made up of around 120 different subjects was used. To predict cytomegalovirus infection status, the study combined high-throughput TCR immunosequencing, statistical association of individual TCRs with disease status, and machine learning. A later analysis re-analyzed previously published TCR beta repertoires from about 730 donors and added high-resolution HLA genotyping to study TCR occurrence patterns. Rather than using new phenotypic data, the later analysis identified candidate immune exposures from TCR beta sequences and from how often those sequences occurred across donors. An earlier analysis of around 580 of the donors used high-throughput TCR beta sequencing to judge whether each TCR beta V gene segment behaved as functional or pseudogenic. Donor age, sex, ethnicity and CMV serostatus were compiled together with the repertoire data. In a later genetic analysis, genome-wide SNP genotypes for about 55% of the roughly 700 donors were used, and that subset was treated as a discovery cohort. All discovery cohort repertoires had been generated using a single sequencing platform. Both class I and class II loci were covered by HLA typing, at four-digit resolution. The number of donors typed differed by locus, with 629-630 for A, B, C, DRB1 and DQB1, 522 for DQA1, over 600 for DPA1, and some 470 for DPB1. Because of strong linkage in the cohort, a handful of DR-DQ haplotypes were treated as single units for association and clustering. Among roughly 400 genotyped donors of the cohort, an average of approximately 200,000 unique TCR beta nucleotide sequences was sequenced per donor, of which roughly 17% were non-productive. Overall study outcomes, separate from this receptor: The authors suggested that the approach could potentially be generalized to other disease states and immunological phenotypes. Because HLA typing was unavailable for some donors at each locus, only the typed subset was used in association tests. A further reported finding was that TCR beta sequences accurately predicted the HLA-A and HLA-B alleles for most subjects in the first cohort. Specific HLA alleles were associated with more than 15,000 TCR beta sequences at a false discovery rate of 0.05 in a later analysis. Approximately 16 rarely observed V segments, including chromosome 9 orphons, were excluded from the earlier analysis of several hundred of the donors because counts were too low. The only immune exposure information available for the cohort was CMV serostatus. Linkage disequilibrium might explain the correlated functional status among segregating V segments, but an unknown experimental factor could not be excluded. Compared with the approximately 710-donor mean, donors in an Asian-associated ancestry cluster had fewer N-insertions in productive TCRs, according to a later genetic analysis. Strong co-occurrence of HLA alleles, especially DR and DQ, made assigning TCR associations to individual alleles difficult. In a later analysis, TCR association rates were found to vary across HLA loci, with the most associated TCRs seen for DRB1 alleles and the fewest for HLA-C alleles. Cytomegalovirus status was reported to be diagnosed by the classifier with high specificity and sensitivity in both the original and validation cohorts. This cohort had only TCR beta chains sequenced, and the lack of alpha or paired-chain data limited which features could be detected. In a later analysis, HLA-associated TCR beta chains showed more clonal expansion and lower generation probabilities than non-associated chains that were equally common. In an earlier analysis of approximately 590 of the donors, most TCR beta V segments were observed in productive rearrangements about 90% or about 30% of the time, broadly matching IMGT annotations. A later genetic analysis associated a missense DCLRE1C variant with V-gene and J-gene trimming of TCR beta chains, and an independent cohort replicated the association. Roughly uniform sequencing depth across donors was assumed in presence/absence analyses, although this assumption may not hold. Most TCR sequences were seen in very few donors, while some public TCRs were found in many individuals. According to a later analysis, parvovirus B19, influenza, CMV and Epstein-Barr virus appeared linked to several top co-occurrence clusters. According to a later analysis, most CMV-associated TCR beta chains appeared to be HLA-restricted, and the HLA associations seemed to be driven largely by CMV exposure. In the study, about 150 TCR beta chains were listed as associated with cytomegalovirus. The 87-base-pair reads could not distinguish some IMGT-functional V segments, including TRBV6-2 and TRBV6-3, so those segments were excluded. In vitro tests confirmed that a few of the cytomegalovirus-associated TCR beta chains recognize cytomegalovirus antigens. A cluster of highly shared sequence variants was judged likely to represent a technical artifact of the sequencing pipeline.

The cohort consisted of 650 to 700 healthy bone marrow donors. All cohort members were sampled while nominally healthy, although unrecorded immune exposures were likely present. Of the roughly 700 cohort members, roughly 290 had a positive CMV serostatus and roughly 370 had a negative one, while no CMV serostatus was recorded for the donor. Every donor gave a peripheral blood sample, and the peripheral blood mononuclear cells from that sample were used for TCR beta sequencing. The Qiagen DNeasy Blood Extraction Kit was used to extract genomic DNA from the blood cell samples. Between the V and J ends, shortened by 2 bases and 2 bases respectively, the junction contains 7 bases. The germline V gene (reference sequence) provides CDR1 WNHNN and CDR2 SYGVQD. The CDR3 runs 13 residues from the cysteine to the phenylalanine. CDR3 DNA is the only sequence kept; it has 39 bases, read in frame from the first base.

The rearrangement joined TRBV10-1 to TRBJ2-7; a tentative D match to TRBD1 spans 5 bases. The TCR comes from a human donor in good health. Sequenced: PBMCs. The CDR3 reads as follows: CASSEPGTYEQYF. The sequence in DNA is TGCGCCAGCAGTGAGCCAGGGACCTACGAGCAGTACTTC.